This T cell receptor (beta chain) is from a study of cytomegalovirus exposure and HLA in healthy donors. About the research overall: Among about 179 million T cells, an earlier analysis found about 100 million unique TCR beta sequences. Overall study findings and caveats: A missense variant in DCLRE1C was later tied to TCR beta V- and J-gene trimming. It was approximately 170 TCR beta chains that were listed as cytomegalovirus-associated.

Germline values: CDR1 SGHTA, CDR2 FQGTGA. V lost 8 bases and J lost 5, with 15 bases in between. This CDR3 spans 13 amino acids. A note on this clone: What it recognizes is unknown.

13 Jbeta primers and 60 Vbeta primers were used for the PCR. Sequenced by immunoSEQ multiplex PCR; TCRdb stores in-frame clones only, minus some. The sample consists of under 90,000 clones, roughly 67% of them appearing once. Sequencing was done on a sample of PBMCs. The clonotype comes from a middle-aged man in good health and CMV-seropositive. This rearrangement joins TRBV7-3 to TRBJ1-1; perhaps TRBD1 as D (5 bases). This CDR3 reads CASGAGGVTEAFF. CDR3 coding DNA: TGTGCCAGCGGGGCGGGGGGTGTAACTGAAGCTTTCTTT.